Following are 28 T cell receptor beta chains from one sample sequenced in a study of T cell repertoires in cytomegalovirus infection. Each CDR3 protein is one row after TCRdb ran MiXCR on the reads. The data show about 530,000 distinct CDR3 sequences, with approximately 25% seen just once and over 10% held by the top ten. Input material: PBMCs. Receptors were obtained from a human donor in good health (CMV status not recorded). Some clones in this sample may be carry-over from other donors' samples.

This clonotype was seen repeatedly, ten times or more. The V gene is TRBV7-2, the J gene TRBJ2-2, with D tentatively TRBD1 (5 bases). CDR1 and CDR2 (germline): SGHTA, FQGNSA. V lost 5 bases and J lost 4, with 14 bases in between. The CDR3 length is 15 residues. The CDR3 nucleotides are TGTGCCAGCAGCAAGGACATTTCTAGCACCGGGGAGCTGTTTTTT. It translates to CASSKDISSTGELFF.

This clonotype was seen ten or more times. This rearrangement joins TRBV7-2 to TRBJ2-1; 15 nucleotides match TRBD2. Unmatched junction bases numbered 8, after V lost 5 bases and J lost 0 bases. Germline V CDR1 and CDR2: SGHTA, FQGNSA. This CDR3 has 19 amino acids. As DNA, the CDR3 is TGTGCCAGCAGCCTCCGGACTAGCGGGAGGGCAGGCTCCTACAATGAGCAGTTCTTC. Protein sequence: CASSLRTSGRAGSYNEQFF.

This clonotype was counted at least ten times. The chain employs TRBV7-9 and TRBJ1-1; possibly TRBD1 for D (5 bases). The V and J ends lost 2 bases and 5 bases respectively, with 12 bases between them. CDR1 and CDR2 from the germline V gene are SEHNR and FQNEAQ (reference sequence). This CDR3 region has 14 residues. CDR3 region: CASSLSLGVTEAFF. As DNA, the CDR3 is TGTGCCAGCAGCTTAAGTTTGGGGGTTACTGAAGCTTTCTTT.

This chain links TRBV6-6 with TRBJ2-1, with D possibly being TRBD1 or TRBD2 (5 bases each). V shed 0 bases and J shed 8 bases, with 11 bases lying between them. The germline CDR1 and CDR2 sequences are MNHNY and SVGAGI (reference sequence). CDR3 length equals 14 residues. CDR3 nucleotide sequence: TGTGCCAGCAGTTACTCGAGGGGTATCTATGAGCAGTTCTTC. It translates to CASSYSRGIYEQFF.

This clonotype was counted only a few times. The J gene is TRBJ2-1, the V gene TRBV4-3; 15 bases fit TRBD2. Trimming took 0 bases from V and 8 from J; bases not matched to a gene: 5. CDR3 length: 17 residues. Germline-derived CDR1 and CDR2 are LGHNA and YSLEER. DNA of the CDR3: TGCGCCAGCAGCCAAGATCTGGGACTAGCGGGAGGTCATGAGCAGTTCTTC. Encoded protein: CASSQDLGLAGGHEQFF.

The chain joins TRBV6-2 or TRBV6-3 to TRBJ2-1, with 8 bases identical to TRBD2. The CDR3 sequence is 16 residues long. Germline lookup yields CDR1 MNHEY and CDR2 SVGEGT. Germline trimming cut 6 bases from V and 3 bases from J; bases unmatched to any gene: 10. The CDR3: CASRGPAGESYNEQFF. In nucleotides, the CDR3 is TGTGCCAGCAGGGGACCAGCGGGAGAGAGCTACAATGAGCAGTTCTTC.

Remarks on this clonotype: A much larger clone lies one base from this, so it may be a read error. The chain is built from TRBV7-2 and TRBJ1-2, with 7 bases identical to TRBD1. Losses at the gene ends were 5 bases for V and 6 bases for J; bases not matched to a gene: 6. Germline assignment: CDR1 SGHTA and CDR2 FQGNSA. This CDR3 contains 13 residues. DNA for the CDR3: TGTGCCAGCAGCCCAGGGGGGAACCATGGCTACACCTTC. Protein product: CASSPGGNHGYTF.

The V call is TRBV20-1, the J call TRBJ2-3, with 9 bases lining up with TRBD2. The germline V gene has CDR1 DFQATT and CDR2 SNEGSKA (reference sequence). The V gene end was trimmed by 6 bases and the J gene end by 1 base; junction bases not matched to a gene: 8. The CDR3 extends over 15 amino acids. This CDR3 is CSATRPSGGTDTQYF. CDR3 sequence (DNA): TGCAGTGCAACTCGTCCTAGCGGGGGCACAGATACGCAGTATTTT.

This clonotype was detected only a few times. The chain employs TRBV6-2 or TRBV6-3 and TRBJ1-2; TRBD1 matches 7 bases. CDR1 MNHEY and CDR2 SVGEGT come from the germline V gene. The CDR3 covers 15 residues. Germline trimming cut 6 bases from V and 1 base from J; bases unmatched to any gene: 8. The chain's CDR3 is CASRIRDSINYGYTF. In DNA, the CDR3 is TGTGCCAGCAGGATCCGGGACAGCATTAACTATGGCTACACCTTC.

The chain uses TRBV7-6 and TRBJ1-1, with D unclear. The V end was cut by 0 bases, the J end by 1 base, with 6 bases between. Germline V gene sequence: CDR1 SGHVS, CDR2 FNYEAQ. The CDR3 is made up of 14 amino acids. CDR3 residues: CASSLAPPNTEAFF. CDR3 nucleotides: TGTGCCAGCAGCTTAGCTCCACCGAACACTGAAGCTTTCTTT.

This clonotype occurred a few times. The chain carries TRBV5-1 and TRBJ1-1; no clear D gene. CDR3 length: 15 residues. The ends were cut back, 0 bases at V and 7 bases at J, with 16 bases in the middle. The V gene's germline CDR1 is SGHRS and CDR2 YFSETQ. CDR3 DNA: TGCGCCAGCAGCTTGGCCCCAGGCGGGCTAGGTGAAGCTTTCTTT. Its translation: CASSLAPGGLGEAFF.

The rearrangement uses TRBV19 and TRBJ1-5; TRBD1 might be the D (5 bases). The length of the CDR3 is 15 residues. Germline CDR1 reads LNHDA; CDR2 reads SQIVND (reference sequence). V was clipped by 5 bases and J by 6 bases, with 17 bases between them. The CDR3 DNA reads TGTGCCAGTAGTGCGACCGGTGGGGCGGCTCAGCCCCAGCATTTT. As protein: CASSATGGAAQPQHF.

The V and J genes are TRBV19 and TRBJ1-2, with 8 positions matching TRBD1. J was trimmed by 8 bases and V by 5 bases; bases with no gene match: 10. The CDR3 runs to 14 residues. Germline loops: CDR1 LNHDA, CDR2 SQIVND (reference sequence). In nucleotides, the CDR3 is TGTGCCAGTAGTCCGAACCAGGGGGCTTTAGGCTACACCTTC. Translating gives CASSPNQGALGYTF. Full variable domain (remainder filled in from reference TRBV19 and TRBJ1-2): DGGITQSPKYLFRKEGQNVTLSCEQNLNHDAMYWYRQDPGQGLRLIYYSQIVNDFQKGDIAEGYSVSREKKESFPLTVTSAQKNPTAFYLCASSPNQGALGYTFGSGTRLTVV.

This rearrangement joins TRBV11-2 to TRBJ1-1; 10 nucleotides agree with TRBD1. From germline, CDR1 is SGHAT and CDR2 FQNNGV. Losses at the gene ends were 5 bases for V and 1 base for J; bases not matched to a gene: 10. The CDR3 extends over 17 amino acids. The CDR3: CASSARDRGTGNTEAFF. The CDR3, as DNA: TGTGCCAGCAGCGCCCGGGACAGGGGAACAGGGAACACTGAAGCTTTCTTT.

In this sample, this clonotype turned up many times. The V call is TRBV11-2, the J call TRBJ1-2; no definite D call. This CDR3 is 12 amino acids long. The ends were cut back, 5 bases at V and 3 bases at J, with 7 bases in the middle. CDR1 and CDR2 from the germline V gene are SGHAT and FQNNGV. This CDR3 reads CASSPTDYGYTF. CDR3 bases: TGTGCCAGCAGCCCGACGGACTATGGCTACACCTTC.

V gene TRBV12-3 or TRBV12-4 combines with J gene TRBJ2-1; TRBD1 might be the D (5 bases). V lost 6 bases and J lost 10, with 22 bases in between. The CDR3 loop spans 15 amino acids. CDR3 bases: TGTGCCAGCAGGGATCGACAGCCGCTGGGTGGGGAGCAGTTCTTC. Amino acid sequence: CASRDRQPLGGEQFF.

This clonotype was found a few times. This chain uses TRBV7-2 with TRBJ2-7; a possible D gene is TRBD1 (6 bases). The germline gives CDR1 SGHTA, CDR2 FQGNSA. V was pared by 1 base and J by 1 base, with 11 bases between. The CDR3 is 15 residues long. CDR3 DNA: TGTGCCAGCAGCTTAGTAGTCGGACAGTCCTACGAGCAGTACTTC. Amino acid sequence: CASSLVVGQSYEQYF.

This clonotype occurred a few times. V is TRBV12-3 or TRBV12-4 and J is TRBJ2-7; possibly TRBD1 for D (5 bases). The V gene lost 3 bases and the J gene lost 3 bases, with 9 bases spanning the gap. CDR3 length equals 13 residues. The CDR3 reads CASSLERGYEQYF. In nucleotides, the CDR3 is TGTGCCAGCAGTTTGGAAAGGGGCTACGAGCAGTACTTC.

This clonotype was seen at least ten times. As DNA, the CDR3 is TGTGCCAGCAGCTTAGGGCATCTCGGAGGAGGTGAAAAACTGTTTTTT. It encodes CASSLGHLGGGEKLFF. The rearrangement links TRBV11-2 to TRBJ1-4, with D uncertain. Germline-derived CDR1 and CDR2 are SGHAT and FQNNGV. V was trimmed by 1 base and J by 7 bases, leaving 16 bases between them. CDR3 length equals 16 residues.

The chain carries TRBV14 and TRBJ1-6; tentatively, D is TRBD1 (6 bases). Trimming removed 2 bases at V and 7 bases at J, with 12 bases between. This CDR3 region has 15 residues. CDR1 and CDR2 (germline): SGHDN, FVKESK. CDR3 sequence reads: CASSQREQGNSPLHF. The CDR3 DNA sequence: TGTGCCAGCAGCCAAAGAGAACAGGGAAATTCACCCCTCCACTTT.

This chain links TRBV7-3 with TRBJ2-6; D is unresolved. The V and J ends lost 0 bases and 1 base respectively, with 7 bases between them. From germline, CDR1 is SGHTA and CDR2 FQGTGA. This CDR3 has 16 residues. CDR3 sequence reads: CASSLTSRSGANVLTF. In nucleotides, the CDR3 is TGTGCCAGCAGCTTAACATCGCGGTCTGGGGCCAACGTCCTGACTTTC. Complete variable domain (other parts from reference TRBV7-3 and TRBJ2-6): GAGVSQTPSNKVTEKGKYVELRCDPISGHTALYWYRQSLGQGPEFLIYFQGTGAADDSGLPNDRFFAVRPEGSVSTLKIQRTERGDSAVYLCASSLTSRSGANVLTFGAGSRLTVL.

This clonotype was seen ten or more times. The J gene is TRBJ2-3, the V gene TRBV7-9; no definite D call. Deletions cut 3 bases from V and 0 bases from J, with 7 bases between. The CDR3 is made up of 14 amino acids. Germline V lookup: CDR1 SEHNR, CDR2 FQNEAQ (reference sequence). The CDR3 DNA reads TGTGCCAGCAGCTTTCCCCATAGCACAGATACGCAGTATTTT. This gives the protein CASSFPHSTDTQYF.

The chain uses TRBV6-2 or TRBV6-3 and TRBJ2-7, with 12 bases that match TRBD1. V dropped 8 bases and J dropped 7; count of bases not matched to a gene: 15. Germline lookup yields CDR1 MNHEY and CDR2 SVGEGT. The CDR3 loop spans 16 amino acids. CDR3 loop: CASQDPMGQGASEQYF. DNA of the CDR3: TGTGCCAGCCAGGACCCCATGGGACAGGGGGCGAGTGAGCAGTACTTC.

This clonotype has only a few counts. The rearrangement uses TRBV4-1 and TRBJ2-7, with 11 bases aligning to TRBD2. Looked up from germline, CDR1 is MGHRA and CDR2 is YSYEKL. This CDR3 has 15 amino acids. The V gene end was trimmed by 3 bases and the J gene end by 3 bases; junction bases not matched to a gene: 4. This CDR3 is CASSHSGTSGYEQYF. CDR3 nucleotide sequence: TGCGCCAGCAGCCACTCCGGGACTAGCGGCTACGAGCAGTACTTC.

The chain links TRBV6-1 to TRBJ2-5; 9 bases fit TRBD2. The CDR3 loop spans 16 amino acids. Unmatched junction bases numbered 15, after V lost 8 bases and J lost 5 bases. Germline V gives CDR1 MNHNS, CDR2 SASEGT. The CDR3 bases are TGTGCCAGCCTCTCCTATTCGCGGGAGGGCCGGGAGACCCAGTACTTC. It yields the protein CASLSYSREGRETQYF.

The V and J genes are TRBV10-3 and TRBJ2-3, with D hard to call. This CDR3 spans 14 amino acids. The germline gives CDR1 ENHRY, CDR2 SYGVKD. Trimming stripped 6 bases from V and 2 bases from J, with 12 bases between. The chain's CDR3 is CAISPQIPTDTQYF. The CDR3 nucleotides are TGTGCCATCAGCCCCCAGATCCCCACAGATACGCAGTATTTT.

The chain has TRBV19 and TRBJ2-2, with a tentative D call TRBD1 (6 bases). The length of the CDR3 is 15 residues. Germline values: CDR1 LNHDA, CDR2 SQIVND (reference sequence). Trimming took 4 bases from V and 5 from J, leaving 14 bases between them. CDR3 residues: CASSTNRVRTGELFF. As DNA, the CDR3 is TGTGCCAGTAGTACGAACAGGGTCCGGACCGGGGAGCTGTTTTTT.

This clonotype was detected a few times. The CDR3 nucleotides read TGTGCCAGCAGCTTGGGTTACGTTGAAGCTTTCTTT. Protein sequence: CASSLGYVEAFF. J is TRBJ1-1 and V is TRBV5-6; the D is unclear. The CDR3 has 12 amino acids. CDR1 is SGHDT and CDR2 is YYEEEE in the germline V gene. The germline V and J ends were trimmed by 0 bases and 7 bases, with 7 bases remaining between them.